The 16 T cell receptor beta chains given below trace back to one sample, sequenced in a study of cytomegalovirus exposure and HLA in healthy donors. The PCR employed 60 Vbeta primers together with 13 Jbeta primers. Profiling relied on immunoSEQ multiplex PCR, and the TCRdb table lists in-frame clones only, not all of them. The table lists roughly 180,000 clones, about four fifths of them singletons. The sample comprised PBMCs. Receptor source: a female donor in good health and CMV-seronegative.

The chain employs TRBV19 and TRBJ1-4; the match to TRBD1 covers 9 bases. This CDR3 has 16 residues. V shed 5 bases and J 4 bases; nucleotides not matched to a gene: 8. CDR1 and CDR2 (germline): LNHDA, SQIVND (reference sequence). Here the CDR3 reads CASSPRTGANNEKLFF. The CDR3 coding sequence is TGTGCCAGTAGTCCCAGGACAGGGGCGAATAATGAAAAACTGTTTTTT. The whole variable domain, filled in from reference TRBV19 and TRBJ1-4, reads DGGITQSPKYLFRKEGQNVTLSCEQNLNHDAMYWYRQDPGQGLRLIYYSQIVNDFQKGDIAEGYSVSREKKESFPLTVTSAQKNPTAFYLCASSPRTGANNEKLFFGSGTQLSVL.

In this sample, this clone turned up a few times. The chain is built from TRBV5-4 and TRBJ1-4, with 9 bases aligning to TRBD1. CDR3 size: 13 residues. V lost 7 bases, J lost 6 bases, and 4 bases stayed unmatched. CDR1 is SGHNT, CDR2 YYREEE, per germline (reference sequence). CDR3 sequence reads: CASQDRGDEKLFF. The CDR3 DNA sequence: TGTGCCAGCCAAGACAGGGGGGATGAAAAACTGTTTTTT.

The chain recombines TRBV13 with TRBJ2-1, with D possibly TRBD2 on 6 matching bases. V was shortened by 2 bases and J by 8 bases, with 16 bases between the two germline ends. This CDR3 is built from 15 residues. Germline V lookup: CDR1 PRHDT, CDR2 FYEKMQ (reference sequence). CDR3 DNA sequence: TGTGCCAGCAGCTTACCCACCCTGTGGGGGGATGAGCAGTTCTTC. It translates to CASSLPTLWGDEQFF. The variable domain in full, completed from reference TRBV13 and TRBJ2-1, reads AAGVIQSPRHLIKEKRETATLKCYPIPRHDTVYWYQQGPGQDPQFLISFYEKMQSDKGSIPDRFSAQQFSDYHSELNMSSLELGDSALYFCASSLPTLWGDEQFFGPGTRLTVL.

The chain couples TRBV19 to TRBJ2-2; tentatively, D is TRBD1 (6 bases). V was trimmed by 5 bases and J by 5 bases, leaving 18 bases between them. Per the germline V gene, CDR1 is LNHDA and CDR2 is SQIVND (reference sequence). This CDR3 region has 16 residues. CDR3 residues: CASSGGQRGWTGELFF. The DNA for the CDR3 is TGTGCCAGTAGTGGCGGACAGAGGGGATGGACCGGGGAGCTGTTTTTT.

The chain's CDR3 is CASSLERSSGTGELFF. CDR3 sequence (DNA): TGCGCCAGCAGCCTGGAGAGGTCTAGCGGAACCGGGGAGCTGTTTTTT. This chain uses TRBV5-1 with TRBJ2-2; 7 bases fit TRBD2. CDR1 is SGHRS and CDR2 is YFSETQ in the germline V gene. V dropped 4 bases and J dropped 5; count of bases not matched to a gene: 11. The CDR3 extends over 16 amino acids.

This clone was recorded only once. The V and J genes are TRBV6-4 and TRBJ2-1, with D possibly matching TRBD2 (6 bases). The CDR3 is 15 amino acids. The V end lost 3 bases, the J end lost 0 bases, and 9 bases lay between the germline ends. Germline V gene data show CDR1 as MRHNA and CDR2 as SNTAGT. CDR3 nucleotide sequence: TGTGCCAGCAGTGAAGTCGGGGGCTCCTACAATGAGCAGTTCTTC. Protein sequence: CASSEVGGSYNEQFF.

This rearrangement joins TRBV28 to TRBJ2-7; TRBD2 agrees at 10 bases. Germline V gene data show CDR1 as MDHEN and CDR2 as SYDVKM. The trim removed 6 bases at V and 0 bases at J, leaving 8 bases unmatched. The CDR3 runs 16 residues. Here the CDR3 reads CASRGSGRDYSYEQYF. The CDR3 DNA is TGTGCCAGCAGGGGAAGCGGGAGGGACTACTCCTACGAGCAGTACTTC. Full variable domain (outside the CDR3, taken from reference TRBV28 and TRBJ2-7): DVKVTQSSRYLVKRTGEKVFLECVQDMDHENMFWYRQDPGLGLRLIYFSYDVKMKEKGDIPEGYSVSREKKERFSLILESASTNQTSMYLCASRGSGRDYSYEQYFGPGTRLTVT.

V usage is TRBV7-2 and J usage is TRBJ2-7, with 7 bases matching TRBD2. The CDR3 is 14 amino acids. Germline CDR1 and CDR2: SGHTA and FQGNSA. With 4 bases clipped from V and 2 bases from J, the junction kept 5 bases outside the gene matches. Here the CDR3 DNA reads TGTGCCAGCAGCTCAGCCGGGACTACCTACGAGCAGTACTTC. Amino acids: CASSSAGTTYEQYF.

The chain's CDR3 is CASSLFTQGQETQYF. CDR3 DNA sequence: TGTGCCAGCAGCTTATTTACCCAGGGCCAAGAGACCCAGTACTTC. The chain carries TRBV7-2 and TRBJ2-5; possibly TRBD1 for D (5 bases). The germline CDR1 and CDR2 sequences are SGHTA and FQGNSA. The length of the CDR3 is 15 residues. Trimming pared 2 bases from V and 1 base from J, leaving 11 bases between.

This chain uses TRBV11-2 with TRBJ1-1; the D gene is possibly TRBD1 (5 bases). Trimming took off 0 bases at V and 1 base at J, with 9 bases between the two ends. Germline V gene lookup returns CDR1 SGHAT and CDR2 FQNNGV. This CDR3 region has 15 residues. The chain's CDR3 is CASSLEARANTEAFF. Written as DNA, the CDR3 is TGTGCCAGCAGCTTAGAGGCCAGGGCGAACACTGAAGCTTTCTTT. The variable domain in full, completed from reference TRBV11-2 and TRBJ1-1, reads EAGVAQSPRYKIIEKRQSVAFWCNPISGHATLYWYQQILGQGPKLLIQFQNNGVVDDSQLPKDRFSAERLKGVDSTLKIQPAKLEDSAVYLCASSLEARANTEAFFGQGTRLTVV.

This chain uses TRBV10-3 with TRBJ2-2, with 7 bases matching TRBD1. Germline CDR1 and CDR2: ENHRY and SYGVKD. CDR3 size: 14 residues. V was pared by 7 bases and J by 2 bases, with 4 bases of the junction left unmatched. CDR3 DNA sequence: TGTGCCATCAAAACAGGGGCTAACACCGGGGAGCTGTTTTTT. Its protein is CAIKTGANTGELFF.

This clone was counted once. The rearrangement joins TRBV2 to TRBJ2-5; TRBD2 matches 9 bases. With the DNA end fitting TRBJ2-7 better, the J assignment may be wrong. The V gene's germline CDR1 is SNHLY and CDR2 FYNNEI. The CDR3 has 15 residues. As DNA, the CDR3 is TGTGCCAGCAGACCCTTAGCGGGAGAGGGCCTCGAGCAGTACTTC. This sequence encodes CASRPLAGEGLEQYF.

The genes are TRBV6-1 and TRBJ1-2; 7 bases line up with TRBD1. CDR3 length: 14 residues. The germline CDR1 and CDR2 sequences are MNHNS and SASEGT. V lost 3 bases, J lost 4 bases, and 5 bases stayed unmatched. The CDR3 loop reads CASSDRGSAYGYTF. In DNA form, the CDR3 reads TGTGCCAGCAGTGACAGGGGGTCGGCCTATGGCTACACCTTC.

CDR3 in amino acids: CASSRRGGTGNTIYF. The CDR3 DNA sequence: TGTGCCAGCTCCCGCCGGGGGGGCACTGGAAACACCATATATTTT. V is TRBV25-1 and J is TRBJ1-3, with D possibly being TRBD1 (6 bases). CDR3 length: 15 residues. The V gene lost 8 bases and the J gene lost 2 bases, with 16 bases spanning the gap. From germline, CDR1 is MGHDK and CDR2 SYGVNS.

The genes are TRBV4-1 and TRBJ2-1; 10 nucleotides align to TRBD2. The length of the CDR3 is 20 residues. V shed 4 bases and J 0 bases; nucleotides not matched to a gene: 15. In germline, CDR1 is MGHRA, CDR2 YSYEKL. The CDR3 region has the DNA TGCGCCAGCAGCCCCTGGGGCAGGACTAGCGGTTCGAGCTCCTACAATGAGCAGTTCTTC. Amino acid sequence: CASSPWGRTSGSSSYNEQFF.

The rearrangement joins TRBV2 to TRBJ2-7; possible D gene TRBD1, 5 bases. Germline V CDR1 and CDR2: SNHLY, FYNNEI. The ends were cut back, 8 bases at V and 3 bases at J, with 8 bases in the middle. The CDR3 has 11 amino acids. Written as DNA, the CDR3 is TGTGCCAGCGGACACCTCTACGAGCAGTACTTC. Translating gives CASGHLYEQYF.